The TCR beta chain described here comes from a study of persistence of HIV-infected CD4 T cells. Study in general: The sample holds CD4+ T cells responsive to CMV or HIV-1 Gag. A median of about 8 years of suppressive ART preceded sampling. Up to roughly 180 mL blood was drawn at multiple time points; a couple of donors had single-time leukapheresis.

There are 11 residues in the CDR3. Trimming shortened V by 9 bases and J by 8 bases, and 14 bases separated the two germline ends. CDR1 and CDR2 from the germline V gene are SGHNT and YYREEE (reference sequence). Comments on this clone: Its target is unknown.

The libraries were made with immunoSEQ version 4 in survey mode. Clones were read by immunoSEQ multiplex PCR, and TCRdb kept only the in-frame ones, dropping some. Among 50,000 or so clones listed, around 75% were seen once. Stimulation used around 10 ug/mL lysate from CMV-infected fibroblasts. Memory cells lacking CD40L and CD69 with high CD45RO were sorted. Undetectable plasma HIV-1 RNA below 50 copies/mL lasted at least 4 years. Sequencing used CD4+ T cells sorted from PBMCs after roughly 20-hour stimulation, obtained from a patient who received antiretroviral therapy. The chain combines TRBV5-4 with TRBJ1-2, with D maybe TRBD1 (6 bases). This clonotype was sampled from an adult man with HIV who was CMV-seropositive. The CDR3 coding sequence is TGTGCCACCAGTGAAAGGGGGGGCTACACCTTC. Translated, it gives CATSERGGYTF.